The rows below give T cell receptor beta chains drawn from one sample of a study of blood T cell repertoires in COVID-19. TCRdb's table, derived via immunoSEQ multiplex PCR, lists solely in-frame clones and lacks some. The table includes about 89,000 clones, more than 70% detected once. Specimen: peripheral blood. The source is a man aged 60 to 69 with acute or convalescent COVID-19. CDR3s include the opening cysteine and the closing phenylalanine or tryptophan. Fields, in order: J gene, V gene, D gene, clone size, CDR3 DNA, CDR3 protein. D genes are given only for firm matches. Clone sizes are given selectively: once, few, many, or a class where the clone is expanded.

J: TRBJ2-5; V: TRBV6-6; D: .; size: .; DNA: TGTGCCAGCAGTTACGGACGGGAGATGGAGACCCAGTACTTC; CDR3: CASSYGREMETQYF
J: TRBJ1-2; V: TRBV5-1; D: TRBD1; size: .; DNA: TGCGCCAGCAGCTTGGGGACAGGGGTTGGCTACACCTTC; CDR3: CASSLGTGVGYTF
J: TRBJ2-5; V: TRBV5-1; D: TRBD1; size: .; DNA: TGCGCCAGCAGGCCTACAGGGGTGGAGACCCAGTACTTC; CDR3: CASRPTGVETQYF
J: TRBJ2-1; V: TRBV5-6; D: .; size: .; DNA: TGTGCCAGCAGCTACCAGGGGACCTACAATGAGCAGTTCTTC; CDR3: CASSYQGTYNEQFF
J: TRBJ2-1; V: TRBV6-5; D: TRBD1; size: .; DNA: TGTGCCAGCACCTCTTCGACAGGGGCCCTTGGGGAGCAGTTCTTC; CDR3: CASTSSTGALGEQFF
J: TRBJ2-7; V: TRBV6-5; D: TRBD2; size: .; DNA: TGTGCCAGCAGGGTTAGCGGGGTCTACGAGCAGTACTTC; CDR3: CASRVSGVYEQYF
J: TRBJ2-1; V: TRBV5-1; D: TRBD2; size: .; DNA: TGCGCCAGCAGCTTGGTGGTAGCGGGAGACGATGAGCAGTTCTTC; CDR3: CASSLVVAGDDEQFF
J: TRBJ2-2; V: TRBV19; D: TRBD2; size: .; DNA: TGTGCCAGTAGCACGGGTACTAGCGGGAGGGCCTACAACACCGGGGAGCTGTTTTTT; CDR3: CASSTGTSGRAYNTGELFF
J: TRBJ2-5; V: TRBV5-8; D: TRBD1; size: .; DNA: TGTGCCAGCTCCCCGGGACAGGGGCAAGAGACCCAGTACTTC; CDR3: CASSPGQGQETQYF
J: TRBJ2-7; V: TRBV5-4; D: TRBD1; size: .; DNA: TGTGCCAGCAGCTTGGCACGGGACAGGGGGCGGGGAGAGCAGTACTTC; CDR3: CASSLARDRGRGEQYF
J: TRBJ1-6; V: TRBV27; D: .; size: .; DNA: TGTGCCAGCAGTTTATCCAGGGATCCCTATTCACCCCTCCACTTT; CDR3: CASSLSRDPYSPLHF
J: TRBJ2-7; V: TRBV2; D: TRBD2; size: .; DNA: TGTGCCAGCAGTGAAATAGCGGGAGCGGCAGGCGAGCAGTACTTC; CDR3: CASSEIAGAAGEQYF
J: TRBJ1-5; V: TRBV29-1; D: .; size: .; DNA: TGCAGCGTTGGACAGGCGCCTAATCAGCCCCAGCATTTT; CDR3: CSVGQAPNQPQHF
J: TRBJ1-2; V: TRBV6-1; D: TRBD1; size: .; DNA: TGTGCCAGCAGTGGGACCGGGACAGCCCTTAACTATGGCTACACCTTC; CDR3: CASSGTGTALNYGYTF
J: TRBJ1-3; V: TRBV19; D: TRBD1; size: .; DNA: TGTGCCAGTAGCGTAGACAGGGAATTTGGAAACACCATATATTTT; CDR3: CASSVDREFGNTIYF
J: TRBJ2-1; V: TRBV5-1; D: .; size: once; DNA: TGCGCCAGCAGCTTCAACGGGTGGGCCGGGAGCAATGAGCAGTTCTTC; CDR3: CASSFNGWAGSNEQFF
J: TRBJ2-5; V: TRBV28; D: .; size: .; DNA: TGTGCCAGCGCCCACCCCCGGAGTCAAGAGACCCAGTACTTC; CDR3: CASAHPRSQETQYF
J: TRBJ1-1; V: TRBV30; D: .; size: .; DNA: TGTGCCTATAGTGTGAACACTGAAGCTTTCTTT; CDR3: CAYSVNTEAFF
J: TRBJ2-3; V: TRBV5-1; D: TRBD1; size: .; DNA: TGCGCCAGCAGCCCCCGGGACAGGGAGCTTAGAGATACGCAGTATTTT; CDR3: CASSPRDRELRDTQYF
J: TRBJ1-1; V: TRBV7-3; D: TRBD1; size: .; DNA: TGTGCCAGCAGGCCACAGGGGGCTAACACTGAAGCTTTCTTT; CDR3: CASRPQGANTEAFF
J: TRBJ2-1; V: TRBV7-7; D: .; size: .; DNA: TGTGCCAGCAGCTTAGCGGGCCCGTACAATGAGCAGTTCTTC; CDR3: CASSLAGPYNEQFF
J: TRBJ1-2; V: TRBV5-1; D: TRBD1; size: .; DNA: TGCGCCAGCAGCAGATCCGGGACAGGGGAGTATGGCTACACCTTC; CDR3: CASSRSGTGEYGYTF
J: TRBJ2-2; V: TRBV6-2/TRBV6-3; D: TRBD2; size: .; DNA: TGTGCCAGCAGCACGGGACTAGCGGAAAACACCGGGGAGCTGTTTTTT; CDR3: CASSTGLAENTGELFF
J: TRBJ1-1; V: TRBV28; D: TRBD1; size: few; DNA: TGTGCCAGCAGTTTCTCCGGGACAGGGCGAGGGGCTTTCTTT; CDR3: CASSFSGTGRGAFF
J: TRBJ2-3; V: TRBV7-3; D: .; size: .; DNA: TGTGCCAGCAGCAAAAGCGGCGGGGCCGTTGATACGCAGTATTTT; CDR3: CASSKSGGAVDTQYF
J: TRBJ1-3; V: TRBV21-1; D: .; size: .; DNA: TGTGCCAGCAGCAAAGACGAGGGCTCTGGAAACACCATATATTTT; CDR3: CASSKDEGSGNTIYF
J: TRBJ1-1; V: TRBV11-1; D: TRBD1; size: .; DNA: TGTGCCAGCAGCCATCAGGGGGGTGAAGCTTTCTTT; CDR3: CASSHQGGEAFF
J: TRBJ2-1; V: TRBV10-3; D: .; size: .; DNA: TGTGCCATCAGGGAGTCTCGTAGCAATGAGCAGTTCTTC; CDR3: CAIRESRSNEQFF
J: TRBJ1-3; V: TRBV3-1/TRBV3-2; D: TRBD1; size: .; DNA: TGTGCCAGCAGCCAAGACAAGGGACCAGGGGGCTCTGGAAACACCATATATTTT; CDR3: CASSQDKGPGGSGNTIYF
J: TRBJ1-2; V: TRBV7-2; D: TRBD1; size: .; DNA: TGTGCCAGCAGCCCTAGGACAGGGCGCGATAACTATGGCTACACCTTC; CDR3: CASSPRTGRDNYGYTF
J: TRBJ1-2; V: TRBV6-6; D: .; size: .; DNA: TGTGCCAGCAGCACGTCCAGGCTCGTTAACTATGGCTACACCTTC; CDR3: CASSTSRLVNYGYTF
J: TRBJ2-7; V: TRBV7-9; D: .; size: .; DNA: TGTGCCAGCAGCCGACAGGCCAACTCCTACGAGCAGTACTTC; CDR3: CASSRQANSYEQYF
J: TRBJ1-4; V: TRBV6-5; D: .; size: .; DNA: TGTGCCAGCTCGGGAGGGCCTAATGAAAAACTGTTTTTT; CDR3: CASSGGPNEKLFF
J: TRBJ1-5; V: TRBV20-1; D: .; size: few; DNA: TGCAGTGCTAGTGGAGGGACAACCAATAGCAATCAGCCCCAGCATTTT; CDR3: CSASGGTTNSNQPQHF
J: TRBJ1-2; V: TRBV19; D: .; size: few; DNA: TGTGCCAGTAGTATCGACAGGTGGTACGGCTACACCTTC; CDR3: CASSIDRWYGYTF
J: TRBJ1-5; V: TRBV19; D: TRBD1; size: .; DNA: TGTGCCAGTACGGGGTTTGGACAGGGAGAGCAGCCCCAGCATTTT; CDR3: CASTGFGQGEQPQHF
J: TRBJ2-7; V: TRBV18; D: TRBD2; size: few; DNA: TGTGCCAGCCAAGGACTAGCGGGAGAGAAGTACTTC; CDR3: CASQGLAGEKYF
J: TRBJ1-1; V: TRBV28; D: TRBD1; size: .; DNA: TGTGCCAGCAGTTTACGTCGGACAGGGGGCTTAACTGAAGCTTTCTTT; CDR3: CASSLRRTGGLTEAFF
J: TRBJ2-1; V: TRBV11-3; D: TRBD1; size: .; DNA: TGTGCCAGCAGCCACCGGGACAGGGGATACAATGAGCAGTTCTTC; CDR3: CASSHRDRGYNEQFF
J: TRBJ2-7; V: TRBV19; D: TRBD1; size: .; DNA: TGTGCCAGTAAAGTGACAGGGGCCTGGGAGCAGTACTTC; CDR3: CASKVTGAWEQYF
J: TRBJ2-7; V: TRBV3-1/TRBV3-2; D: TRBD2; size: .; DNA: TGTGCCAGCAGCGCTCATACTAGCGGGGGCCTCTACGAGCAGTACTTC; CDR3: CASSAHTSGGLYEQYF
J: TRBJ1-1; V: TRBV6-6; D: .; size: .; DNA: TGTGCCAGCAGTTACTCGGCAGGCCAAGCTGAAGCTTTCTTT; CDR3: CASSYSAGQAEAFF
J: TRBJ2-1; V: TRBV5-1; D: TRBD2; size: .; DNA: TGCGCCAGCAGCTTGGCGACTAGCGGGAGCACATGGTTCTTC; CDR3: CASSLATSGSTWFF
J: TRBJ2-7; V: TRBV7-9; D: TRBD1; size: .; DNA: TGTGCCAGCAGCTTAGACCGACAGGGGGCCTACGAGCAGTACTTC; CDR3: CASSLDRQGAYEQYF
J: TRBJ2-5; V: TRBV5-4; D: TRBD2; size: .; DNA: TGTGCCAGCAGCTTGGCTAGCGGGACCCAAGAGACCCAGTACTTC; CDR3: CASSLASGTQETQYF
J: TRBJ2-3; V: TRBV27; D: TRBD1; size: .; DNA: TGTGCCAGCAGTTCTCGGGACAGGGCTTCAGATACGCAGTATTTT; CDR3: CASSSRDRASDTQYF
J: TRBJ1-2; V: TRBV19; D: .; size: .; DNA: TGTGCCAGTAGCGTTATTAACTATGGCTACACCTTC; CDR3: CASSVINYGYTF
J: TRBJ2-1; V: TRBV27; D: .; size: .; DNA: TGTGCCAGCAGTTTAGACTCCCCCGGGGTACCTCCCCCGCAGTTCTTC; CDR3: CASSLDSPGVPPPQFF
J: TRBJ1-5; V: TRBV6-5; D: .; size: .; DNA: TGTGCCAGCAGTCGACAGATGGGCGATCAGCCCCAGCATTTT; CDR3: CASSRQMGDQPQHF
J: TRBJ2-3; V: TRBV5-1; D: .; size: .; DNA: TGCGCCAGCAGCCTAGCGGAGGGGGTCACAGATACGCAGTATTTT; CDR3: CASSLAEGVTDTQYF
J: TRBJ1-4; V: TRBV6-5; D: TRBD1; size: once; DNA: TGTGCCAGCACTAGGGGGACAGGGGTTGAAAAACTGTTTTTT; CDR3: CASTRGTGVEKLFF
J: TRBJ2-1; V: TRBV19; D: .; size: .; DNA: TGTGCCAGTAGCTCAACACGCTACAATGAGCAGTTCTTC; CDR3: CASSSTRYNEQFF
J: TRBJ2-1; V: TRBV5-1; D: .; size: once; DNA: TGCGCCAGCAGTAGACAGAGCTCCTACAATGAGCAGTTCTTC; CDR3: CASSRQSSYNEQFF
J: TRBJ2-7; V: TRBV2; D: TRBD1; size: .; DNA: TGTGCCAATACCGGGACAGGGGTAACCTACGAGCAGTACTTC; CDR3: CANTGTGVTYEQYF
J: TRBJ1-3; V: TRBV18; D: TRBD1; size: .; DNA: TGTGCCAGCTCAGACAGGGTCGTCACTGGAAACACCATATATTTT; CDR3: CASSDRVVTGNTIYF
J: TRBJ2-6; V: TRBV18; D: .; size: .; DNA: TGTGCCAGCTCACAGGGGTTGTTGAGCTCTGGGGCCAACGTCCTGACTTTC; CDR3: CASSQGLLSSGANVLTF
J: TRBJ1-5; V: TRBV6-1; D: .; size: .; DNA: TGTGCCAGCAGTGAAGCGAACGGGGGGAGGGTAGCCAGAAGCAATCAGCCCCAGCATTTT; CDR3: CASSEANGGRVARSNQPQHF
J: TRBJ1-5; V: TRBV24-1; D: TRBD1; size: .; DNA: TGTGCCACCAGTGGCAGGGGGCTAGGGCAGCCCCAGCATTTT; CDR3: CATSGRGLGQPQHF